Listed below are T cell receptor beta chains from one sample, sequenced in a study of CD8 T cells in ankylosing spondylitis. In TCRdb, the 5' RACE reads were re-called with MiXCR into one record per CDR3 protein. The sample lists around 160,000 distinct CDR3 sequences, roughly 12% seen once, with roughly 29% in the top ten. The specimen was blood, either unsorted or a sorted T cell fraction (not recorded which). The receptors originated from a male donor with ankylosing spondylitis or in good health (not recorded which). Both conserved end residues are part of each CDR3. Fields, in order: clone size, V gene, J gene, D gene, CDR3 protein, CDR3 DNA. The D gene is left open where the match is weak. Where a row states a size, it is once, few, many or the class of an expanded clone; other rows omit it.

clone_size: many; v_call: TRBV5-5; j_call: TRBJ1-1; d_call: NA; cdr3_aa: CASSLGGPRTAFF; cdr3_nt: TGTGCCAGCAGTCTGGGGGGGCCGCGGACAGCTTTCTTT
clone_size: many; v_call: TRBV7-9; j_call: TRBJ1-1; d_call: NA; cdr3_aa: CASSFRRDAEAFF; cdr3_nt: TGTGCCAGCAGCTTTCGCAGGGATGCTGAAGCTTTCTTT
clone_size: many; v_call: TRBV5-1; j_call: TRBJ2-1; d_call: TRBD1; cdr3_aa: CASSLDRGSGEQFF; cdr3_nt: TGCGCCAGCAGCTTAGACAGGGGCTCAGGGGAGCAGTTCTTC
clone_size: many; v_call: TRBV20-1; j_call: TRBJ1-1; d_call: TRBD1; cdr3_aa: CSARRSGTGDNTEAFF; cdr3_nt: TGCAGTGCTAGACGGAGCGGGACAGGCGACAACACTGAAGCTTTCTTT
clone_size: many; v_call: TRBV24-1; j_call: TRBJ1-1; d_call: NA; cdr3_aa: CATSDVGGTEAFF; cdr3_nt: TGTGCCACCAGTGATGTAGGTGGTACTGAAGCTTTCTTT
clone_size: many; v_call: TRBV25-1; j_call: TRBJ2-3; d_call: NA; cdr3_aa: CASSEQPLTDTQYF; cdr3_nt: TGTGCCAGCAGTGAGCAACCCCTCACAGATACGCAGTATTTT
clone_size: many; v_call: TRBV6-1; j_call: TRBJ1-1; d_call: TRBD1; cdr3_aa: CASSPSRLQGVTEAFF; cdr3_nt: TGTGCCAGCAGTCCATCCAGACTTCAGGGGGTCACTGAAGCTTTCTTT
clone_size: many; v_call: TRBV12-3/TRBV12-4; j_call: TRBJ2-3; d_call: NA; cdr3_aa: CASRSMGADTQYF; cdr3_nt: TGTGCCAGCAGGTCTATGGGTGCAGATACGCAGTATTTT
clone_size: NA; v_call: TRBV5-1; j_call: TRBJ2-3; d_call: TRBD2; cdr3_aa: CASSTGLAGAMKSDTQYF; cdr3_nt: TGCGCCAGCAGCACCGGACTAGCGGGAGCTATGAAGTCAGATACGCAGTATTTT
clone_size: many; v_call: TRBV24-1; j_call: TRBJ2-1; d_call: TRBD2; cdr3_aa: CATSDILAADEQFF; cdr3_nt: TGTGCCACCAGTGATATCCTAGCGGCCGATGAGCAGTTCTTC
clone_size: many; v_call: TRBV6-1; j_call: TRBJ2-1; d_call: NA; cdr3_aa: CASRRGLNEANEQFF; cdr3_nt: TGTGCCAGCAGGAGAGGACTAAATGAAGCCAATGAGCAGTTCTTC
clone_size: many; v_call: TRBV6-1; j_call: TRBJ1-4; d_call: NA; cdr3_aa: CASSRGLTNEKLFF; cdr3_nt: TGTGCCAGCAGCCGAGGCCTAACTAATGAAAAACTGTTTTTT
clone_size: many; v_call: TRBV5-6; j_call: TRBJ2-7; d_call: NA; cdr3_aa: CASSGRDFLSYEQYF; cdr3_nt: TGTGCCAGCAGCGGACGGGACTTTCTCTCCTACGAGCAGTACTTC
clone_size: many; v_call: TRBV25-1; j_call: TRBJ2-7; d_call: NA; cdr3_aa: CASSRQATYEQYF; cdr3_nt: TGTGCCAGCAGTAGACAGGCCACCTACGAGCAGTACTTC
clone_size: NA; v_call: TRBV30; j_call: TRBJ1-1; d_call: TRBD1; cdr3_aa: CAWRGTGTEAFF; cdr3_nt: TGTGCCTGGAGAGGGACAGGGACTGAAGCTTTCTTT
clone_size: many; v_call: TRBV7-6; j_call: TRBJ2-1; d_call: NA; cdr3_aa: CASSDPPEQFF; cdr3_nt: TGTGCCAGCAGCGATCCTCCCGAGCAGTTCTTC